The present T cell receptor (beta chain) was sequenced within a study of T cells in Graves' hyperthyroidism and ophthalmopathy. There were TCR beta CDR3 regions amplified from RNA transcripts. Researchers ran a first-round RT-PCR on the TCR CDR3 using the HTBI primer set. Via MiXCR, TCRdb re-called the multiplex PCR reads, giving one row per CDR3 protein. The table has around 620,000 distinct CDR3 sequences, around 42% seen once; the top ten hold around a fifth. This clonotype was picked up many times. One end of the junction does not line up with germline, which may come from a read error. Germline V CDR1 and CDR2: SSHAT, FNYEAQ (reference sequence). The CDR3 extends over 15 amino acids.

The clonotype comes from an adult woman with Graves' disease, either hyperthyroidism or ophthalmopathy (not recorded which). V usage is TRBV7-7 and J usage is TRBJ1-3; no definite D call. Material: peripheral blood or thyroid tissue (not recorded which). The CDR3 nucleotides are TGTGCTAGCAGCTTTTCACACGGATCTGGAAACACCATATATTTT. It translates to CASSFSHGSGNTIYF.